These 15 T cell receptor beta chains were all obtained from the same sample, sequenced in a study of identical twins. One entry per CDR3 protein, called by TCRdb with MiXCR from the 5' RACE reads. The sample lists under 900,000 distinct CDR3 sequences, roughly an eighth occurring once. These data were also reused for a study on yellow fever vaccine responses in identical twins.

The sequencing sample was made of PBMCs. Every receptor here comes from a woman between 18 and 30 years old in good health.

This rearrangement joins TRBV5-1 to TRBJ2-2, with D hard to call. The CDR3 extends over 15 amino acids. Trimming left V 2 bases short and J 4 bases short, with 12 bases between. CDR1 and CDR2 (germline): SGHRS, YFSETQ. The CDR3 sequence is CASSFGQAVTGELFF. In DNA, the CDR3 is TGCGCCAGCAGCTTTGGCCAGGCGGTCACCGGGGAGCTGTTTTTT.

This clonotype appeared a few times. This chain joins TRBV2 and TRBJ2-7; D is ambiguous. CDR1 SNHLY and CDR2 FYNNEI come from the germline V gene. The CDR3 covers 15 residues. V was pared by 7 bases and J by 2 bases, with 18 bases between. The chain's CDR3 is CASKWDRAGTYEQYV. In nucleotides, the CDR3 is TGTGCCAGCAAGTGGGATAGGGCCGGTACCTACGAGCAGTACGTC.

The V call is TRBV11-2, the J call TRBJ2-3; either TRBD1 or TRBD2 may supply D (5 bases each). The CDR3 spans 15 residues. The V gene lost 2 bases and the J gene lost 2 bases, with 11 bases spanning the gap. Germline CDR1 reads SGHAT; CDR2 reads FQNNGV. The CDR3 nucleotides read TGTGCCAGCAGCTTACGGGGCGGAAACACAGATACGCAGTATTTT. As protein: CASSLRGGNTDTQYF. The variable domain in full, completed from reference TRBV11-2 and TRBJ2-3, reads EAGVAQSPRYKIIEKRQSVAFWCNPISGHATLYWYQQILGQGPKLLIQFQNNGVVDDSQLPKDRFSAERLKGVDSTLKIQPAKLEDSAVYLCASSLRGGNTDTQYFGPGTRLTVL.

The chain has TRBV13 and TRBJ1-6; D may be TRBD1 (5 bases). The CDR3 spans 15 residues. Trimming removed 5 bases at V and 7 bases at J, with 15 bases between. CDR1 is PRHDT, CDR2 FYEKMQ, per germline (reference sequence). In nucleotides, the CDR3 is TGTGCCAGCAGCCCACCGGGACGGCTAAATTCACCCCTCCACTTT. Translated: CASSPPGRLNSPLHF.

This clonotype was observed a few times. The chain combines TRBV28 with TRBJ2-5; D not certain. The CDR3 contains 15 residues. The V gene's germline CDR1 is MDHEN and CDR2 SYDVKM. The V and J ends lost 3 bases and 5 bases respectively, with 16 bases between them. DNA for the CDR3: TGTGCCAGCAGTTTTAAAGTATCGGATGGGGAGACCCAGTACTTC. It specifies CASSFKVSDGETQYF.

The genes are TRBV3-1 and TRBJ2-2; D possibly corresponds to TRBD2 (5 bases). V was trimmed by 0 bases and J by 3 bases, leaving 11 bases between them. The CDR3 is 16 amino acids. Germline CDR1 LGHDT, CDR2 YNNKEL (reference sequence). The CDR3: CASSQEGRGYTGELFF. The CDR3 bases are TGTGCCAGCAGCCAAGAAGGTCGGGGTTACACCGGGGAGCTGTTTTTT.

In this sample, this clonotype turned up a few times. The V and J genes are TRBV5-1 and TRBJ2-7, with 9 nucleotides matching TRBD1. V gave up 3 bases and J gave up 6 bases; unmatched junction bases: 7. The CDR3 covers 14 residues. CDR1 and CDR2 from the germline V gene are SGHRS and YFSETQ. This CDR3 is CASSSGTGNSEQYV. The CDR3 nucleotides are TGCGCCAGCAGCTCCGGGACAGGGAATTCCGAGCAGTACGTC.

This clonotype was found many times. CDR3 bases: TGTGCCAGCAGGCTCTACAGGGGGATGAACACTGAAGCTTTCTTT. It yields the protein CASRLYRGMNTEAFF. This chain links TRBV7-6 with TRBJ1-1, with 8 nucleotides matching TRBD1. The CDR3 extends over 15 amino acids. V lost 6 bases and J lost 0; bases outside the gene matches: 6. Germline-derived CDR1 and CDR2 are SGHVS and FNYEAQ.

This sequence joins TRBV10-2 and TRBJ2-7; TRBD1 matches at 8 bases. The CDR3 consists of 12 residues. With V trimmed by 6 bases and J by 4 bases, 2 bases remained unmatched. CDR1 is WSHSY and CDR2 is SAAADI in the germline V gene. The CDR3 here is CASSRDRYEQYV. CDR3 in DNA: TGCGCCAGCAGCCGGGACAGGTACGAGCAGTACGTC.

The chain employs TRBV7-8 and TRBJ2-2, with D possibly TRBD1 on 5 matching bases. Germline-derived CDR1 and CDR2 are SGHVS and FQNEAQ. The CDR3 is 13 amino acids. The V end lost 9 bases, the J end lost 4 bases, and 12 bases lay between the germline ends. This CDR3 reads CASRDTGTGELFF. Written as DNA, the CDR3 is TGTGCCAGTAGAGATACAGGCACCGGGGAGCTGTTTTTT. The full variable domain, rest sourced from reference TRBV7-8 and TRBJ2-2, is GAGVSQSPRYKVAKRGQDVALRCDPISGHVSLFWYQQALGQGPEFLTYFQNEAQLDKSGLPSDRFFAERPEGSVSTLKIQRTQQEDSAVYLCASRDTGTGELFFGEGSRLTVL.

This rearrangement joins TRBV20-1 to TRBJ2-5, with D uncertain. The V end was cut by 4 bases, the J end by 1 base, with 7 bases between. Germline CDR1 DFQATT, CDR2 SNEGSKA (reference sequence). The CDR3 is 12 residues long. CDR3 coding DNA: TGCAGTGCTACCCCATTCCAAGAGACCCAGTACTTC. The encoded protein is CSATPFQETQYF.

This clonotype appeared many times. The V gene is TRBV5-1, the J gene TRBJ2-1, with a tentative D call TRBD1 (5 bases). Germline V gives CDR1 SGHRS, CDR2 YFSETQ. The CDR3 runs 15 residues. Between the trimmed V and J ends, which lost 4 bases and 2 bases, there was a span of 13 bases. The CDR3 here is CASSPAQGTYNEQFF. CDR3 coding DNA: TGCGCCAGCAGCCCGGCTCAGGGTACCTACAATGAGCAGTTCTTC.

The sample holds a few counts of this clonotype. The chain combines TRBV5-8 with TRBJ2-7, with a possible D match to TRBD2 (5 bases). This CDR3 is 14 amino acids long. The germline gives CDR1 SGHTS, CDR2 YDEGEE. The ends were cut back, 0 bases at V and 5 bases at J, with 12 bases in the middle. The chain's CDR3 is CASSLVGEPHEQYF. The CDR3 DNA sequence: TGTGCCAGCAGCTTGGTCGGGGAGCCCCACGAGCAGTACTTC.

For the CDR3, the DNA is TGTGCCAGCATGAGGGACACCGGGGAGCTGTTTTTT. This codes for CASMRDTGELFF. V gene TRBV6-1 combines with J gene TRBJ2-2; D is perhaps TRBD2 (5 bases). This CDR3 contains 12 residues. Looked up from germline, CDR1 is MNHNS and CDR2 is SASEGT. Trimming left V 7 bases short and J 3 bases short, with 6 bases between.

This clonotype has a handful of counts. The genes are TRBV7-9 and TRBJ2-5; D may be TRBD1 or TRBD2 (5 bases each). The V gene's germline CDR1 is SEHNR and CDR2 FQNEAQ (reference sequence). Trimming took 5 bases from V and 5 from J, leaving 18 bases between them. The CDR3 spans 15 residues. The CDR3 region is CASSQTGTTGETQYF. The DNA for the CDR3 is TGTGCCAGCAGCCAAACGGGGACGACCGGGGAGACCCAGTACTTC.